The clone carrying this T cell receptor beta chain was seen once. Per the original methods: Amplifying reference gene primers gave estimates of nucleated cell counts. Sequencing was performed with immunoSEQ multiplex PCR; in TCRdb, only in-frame clones are kept and a portion is missing. V, J and clone size are those of that table, while D and trimming were read from the DNA. The sample gives about 180,000 clones, roughly 83% of which show up once; around 7% is in the top ten. The CDR3 consists of 16 residues. With V trimmed by 3 bases and J by 2 bases, 9 bases remained unmatched. Germline V gives CDR1 KGHSH, CDR2 LQKENI. This entry belongs to a study of blood T cell repertoires in COVID-19.

The origin of this receptor is a woman in her forties with COVID-19, enrolled during active disease. This chain links TRBV18 with TRBJ1-1; TRBD1 matches at 7 bases. The sequenced material came from peripheral blood. CDR3 amino acids: CASSPSVRDRNTEAFF. For the CDR3, the DNA is TGTGCCAGCTCACCGAGCGTACGGGACAGAAACACTGAAGCTTTCTTT.